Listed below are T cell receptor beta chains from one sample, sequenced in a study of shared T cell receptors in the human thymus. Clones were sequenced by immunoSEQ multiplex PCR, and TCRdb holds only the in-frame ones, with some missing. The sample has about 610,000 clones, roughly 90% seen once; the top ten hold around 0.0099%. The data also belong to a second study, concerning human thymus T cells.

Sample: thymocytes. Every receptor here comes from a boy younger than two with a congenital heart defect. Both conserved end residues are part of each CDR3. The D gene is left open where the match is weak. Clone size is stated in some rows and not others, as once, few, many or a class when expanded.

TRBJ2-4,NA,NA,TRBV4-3,TGCGCCAGCAGCCAAGATCCAGGGGTTAAAAAAGGGGGTCAGTACTTC,CASSQDPGVKKGGQYF
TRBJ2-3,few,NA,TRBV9,TGTGCCAGCAGTACCGGACGGGGTTGCACAGATACGCAGTATTTT,CASSTGRGCTDTQYF
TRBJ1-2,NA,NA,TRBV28,TGTGCCAGCAGGAGGCGGGTGAAAGACTATGGCTACACCTTC,CASRRRVKDYGYTF
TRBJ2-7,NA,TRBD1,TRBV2,TGTGCCAGCAGTGAAGAGGCCGGGACAGGGCACTACGAGCAGTACTTC,CASSEEAGTGHYEQYF
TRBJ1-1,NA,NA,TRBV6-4,TGTGCCAGCAGTGACACATCGACAGGCAGGAACACTGAAGCTTTCTTT,CASSDTSTGRNTEAFF
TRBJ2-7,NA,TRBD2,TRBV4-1,TGCGCCAGCAGCCACCCACCGGGACTAGCGGGTCCTTACTCCTACGAGCAGTACTTC,CASSHPPGLAGPYSYEQYF
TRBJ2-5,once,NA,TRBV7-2,TGTGCCAGCAGCTCCGAGGAGACCCAGTACTTC,CASSSEETQYF
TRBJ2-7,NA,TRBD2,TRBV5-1,TGCGCCAGCAGCTTGGATTCTAGCGGGAGGCACTACGAGCAGTACTTC,CASSLDSSGRHYEQYF
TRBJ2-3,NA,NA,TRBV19,TGTGCCAGTAGTCCCCACTTCGATACGCAGTATTTT,CASSPHFDTQYF
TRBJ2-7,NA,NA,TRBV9,TGTGCCAGCAGCGGGGGTGGACAGTTCCCTTCCTACGAGCAGTACTTC,CASSGGGQFPSYEQYF
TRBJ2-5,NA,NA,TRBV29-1,TGCAGCGTTGAGGCAGGGAAGGGGGAAGAGACCCAGTACTTC,CSVEAGKGEETQYF
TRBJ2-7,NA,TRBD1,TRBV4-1,TGCGCCAGCAGCTCCCTGGACAGGGGAGGCTACGAGCAGTACTTC,CASSSLDRGGYEQYF
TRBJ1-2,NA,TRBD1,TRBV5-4,TGTGCCAGCAGCCGCTTCCCCTCCCGGGACAGGGGGGATCGTTTGCATGGCTACACCTTC,CASSRFPSRDRGDRLHGYTF
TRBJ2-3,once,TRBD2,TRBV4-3,TGCGCCAGCAGCCCCACAGGACTAGCGGGAGGGCACGGAACTAGCACAGATACGCAGTATTTT,CASSPTGLAGGHGTSTDTQYF
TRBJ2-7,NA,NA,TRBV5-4,TGTGCCAGCAGCTTGTGGAGCGGGTACGAGCAGTACTTC,CASSLWSGYEQYF
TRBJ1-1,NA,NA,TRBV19,TGTGCCAGTGGGAGGGTGAACACTGAAGCTTTCTTT,CASGRVNTEAFF
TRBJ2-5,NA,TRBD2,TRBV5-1,TGCGCCAGCAGCCAACCGGGACTAGCGGAAGAGACCCAGTACTTC,CASSQPGLAEETQYF
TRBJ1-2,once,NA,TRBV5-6,TGTGCCAGCAGCGGGCGTAGGGGGAATGAAGGCTACACCTTC,CASSGRRGNEGYTF
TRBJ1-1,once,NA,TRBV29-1,TGCAGCACCGAAGTGGGAGGGGGCACTGAAGCTTTCTTT,CSTEVGGGTEAFF
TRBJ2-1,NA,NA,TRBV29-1,TGCAGCGTCTCTAGAGAGCTGGTGAGAAATGAGCAGTTCTTC,CSVSRELVRNEQFF
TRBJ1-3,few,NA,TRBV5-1,TGCGCCAGCAGCTTGGTGCCAGCTGGAAACACCATATATTTT,CASSLVPAGNTIYF
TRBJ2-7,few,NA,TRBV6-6,TGTGCCAGCAGTTACTTCCAGGGTCCTCTCTCCTACGAGCAGTACTTC,CASSYFQGPLSYEQYF
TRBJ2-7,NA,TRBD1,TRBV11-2,TGTGCCAGCAGCTTAGTCCCGCGGGACAGGGGGGTGCCCTTC,CASSLVPRDRGVPF
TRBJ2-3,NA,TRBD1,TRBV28,TGTGCCAGCAGTTTAGGGACAGGGTCTAGCACAGATACGCAGTATTTT,CASSLGTGSSTDTQYF
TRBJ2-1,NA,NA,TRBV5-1,TGCGCCAGCAGCACTAGCTTTGGAAATGAGCAGTTCTTC,CASSTSFGNEQFF
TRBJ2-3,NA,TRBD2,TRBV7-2,TGTGCCAGCAGCTTAGCCGATAGGGTAGCGGGGTCCCCAAGAGATACGCAGTATTTT,CASSLADRVAGSPRDTQYF
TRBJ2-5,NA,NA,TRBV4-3,TGCGCCAGCCAACCCCAAGCGACCCCCGGGGGTTGGGAGACCCAGTACTTC,CASQPQATPGGWETQYF
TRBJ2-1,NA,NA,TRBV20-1,TGCAGTGTTCCGGGACTGACGAAGCAGTTCTTC,CSVPGLTKQFF
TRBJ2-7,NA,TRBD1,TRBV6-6,TGTGCCAGCAGTCCCGGGACAGGGGGCTCCTACGAGCAGTACTTC,CASSPGTGGSYEQYF
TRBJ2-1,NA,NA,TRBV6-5,TGTGCCAGCAGATGTGGGGCGGGAAATGAGCAGTTCTTC,CASRCGAGNEQFF
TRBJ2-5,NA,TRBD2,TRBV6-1,TGTGCCAGCAGTGTCCGGGGGGGAGAGACCCAGTACTTC,CASSVRGGETQYF
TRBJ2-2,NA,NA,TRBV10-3,TGTGCCATCAGCGGGAGAAGTCGGACCCAGACCTCAAACACCGGGGAGCTGTTTTTT,CAISGRSRTQTSNTGELFF
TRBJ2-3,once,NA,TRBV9,TGTGCCAGCAGCCTCGAGAGGCGCCCCTCCACAGATACGCAGTATTTT,CASSLERRPSTDTQYF
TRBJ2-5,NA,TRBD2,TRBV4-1,TGCGCCAGCAGCCAAGATGACCCCCGAGCGGGAGGGCCCGGAGTGGGCTACGAGACCCAGTACTTC,CASSQDDPRAGGPGVGYETQYF
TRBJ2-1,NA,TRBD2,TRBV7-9,TGTGCCAGCAGCTTAGCATCGTCGGGGGACTATCTGATGGATGAGCAGTTCTTC,CASSLASSGDYLMDEQFF
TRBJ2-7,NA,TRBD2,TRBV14,TGTGCCAGCAGCCGAGGGACTAGCGGTAGCTCCTACGAGCAGTACTTC,CASSRGTSGSSYEQYF
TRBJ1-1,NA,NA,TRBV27,TGTGCCAGCAGCCCGGATGTGTGGGGCGCCATGGCTGAAGCTTTCTTT,CASSPDVWGAMAEAFF
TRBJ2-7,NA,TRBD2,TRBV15,TGTGCCACCAGCTCTCGACTAGCGGGGGCACATCAATCCTACGAGCAGTACTTC,CATSSRLAGAHQSYEQYF
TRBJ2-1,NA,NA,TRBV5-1,TGCGCCAGCAATCTTGGCGGGTCGAGCTCCTACAATGAGCAGTTCTTC,CASNLGGSSSYNEQFF
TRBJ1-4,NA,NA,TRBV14,TGTGCCAGCAGCCAAATTCTGACAAATGAAAAACTGTTTTTT,CASSQILTNEKLFF
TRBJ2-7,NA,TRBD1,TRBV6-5,TGTGCCAGCAGTTCTTGGGACAGTAGAACCTACGAGCAGTACTTC,CASSSWDSRTYEQYF
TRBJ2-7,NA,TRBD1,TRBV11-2,TGTGCCAGCAGCGGACTGACAGGGGTAGGCCCCTACGAGCAGTACTTC,CASSGLTGVGPYEQYF
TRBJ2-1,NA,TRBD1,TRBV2,TGTGCCAGCAGCTGGACAGGGGCGGGCAATGAGCAGTTCTTC,CASSWTGAGNEQFF
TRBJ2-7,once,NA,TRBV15,TGTGCCACCAGCAGAGGCGAGCGGGCCTCCTACGAGCAGTACTTC,CATSRGERASYEQYF
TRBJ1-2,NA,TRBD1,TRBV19,TGTGCCAGTAGTAACCGGGACAGGGGAGGGGGCTACACCTTC,CASSNRDRGGGYTF
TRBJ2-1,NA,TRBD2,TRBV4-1,TGCGCCAGCAGCCCCCTAGCGGGAGGTGGTAATGAGCAGTTCTTC,CASSPLAGGGNEQFF